This T cell receptor beta chain was identified in a study of blood T cells in healthy people across ages. The study, taken as a whole, reports: Long-lived donors carried more naive CD4+ cells and greater diversity than aged donors.

Healthy Caucasian individuals from Russia aged about 6 to 100 served as donors. A J-beta primer mix and a sample-barcoded 5' primer were used in a second PCR of roughly 7 to 12 cycles. Each cDNA was tagged by a template-switch adaptor containing 12 random nucleotides. TCRdb re-called the 5' RACE reads through MiXCR, storing one row per CDR3 protein. The sample lists a few hundred thousand distinct CDR3 sequences, 50% to 60% occurring once. The germline CDR1 and CDR2 sequences are MNHGY and SVAAGI. This CDR3 contains 16 residues. Concerning this clonotype: The antigen remains undetermined.

Sample: blood. J is TRBJ2-5 and V is TRBV6-9; 10 nucleotides align to TRBD1. The DNA end favors TRBJ2-7, so the J call may be wrong. This TCR came from a man in his fifties or sixties in good health. DNA of the CDR3: TGTGCCAGCAGTTATGGGCGACAGGGGGCTGAGGGCGAGCAGTACTTC. Translated: CASSYGRQGAEGEQYF.